This T cell receptor (beta chain) was observed in a study of response to subunit inactivated influenza vaccine. Findings of the study overall: T cells newly recruited by each seasonal influenza vaccination are few, the authors suggested.

TCRdb fed the RT-PCR reads into MiXCR, producing one record per CDR3 protein. The profile shows over 650,000 distinct CDR3 sequences, about a fifth of them singletons. The CDR3 is 16 residues long. Trimming removed 4 bases at V and 0 bases at J, with 12 bases between. The table lists this clonotype with a few counts. The antigen is undetermined. The chain employs TRBV12-3 or TRBV12-4 and TRBJ1-4, with TRBD1 as a possible D gene (5 bases). This material consisted of PBMCs from blood, taken around 5 days after vaccination. The source is a man between 50 and 59 years old who received an inactivated influenza vaccine. CDR3 in DNA: TGTGCCAGCAGTTCGGGACCGACCGCAACTAATGAAAAACTGTTTTTT. It is translated as CASSSGPTATNEKLFF.